Sequencing of this T cell receptor (beta chain) was carried out in a study of cytomegalovirus exposure and HLA in healthy donors. A note on this clone: Its antigen is unidentified.

The study's findings and limits: In most subjects, TCR beta sequences reportedly gave accurate predictions of HLA-A and HLA-B alleles. The study recorded around 160 TCR beta chains that were cytomegalovirus-associated.

V lost 2 bases to trimming and J lost 6 bases; unmatched junction nucleotides: 9. The CDR3 loop spans 16 amino acids. Germline lookup yields CDR1 MNHNS and CDR2 SASEGT. PCR was performed using 60 Vbeta and 13 Jbeta primers. Clones were read by immunoSEQ multiplex PCR, and TCRdb kept only the in-frame ones, dropping some. The data contain 100,000 to 150,000 clones, roughly 83% of them singletons. Sequencing was done on a sample of PBMCs. This clonotype was sampled from a girl aged 2 to 9 in good health and CMV-seronegative. V is TRBV6-1 and J is TRBJ1-5, with 8 positions matching TRBD1. CDR3 DNA sequence: TGTGCCAGCAGTGAATCTGGCAGGGGGCTTATTCAGCCCCAGCATTTT. The encoded protein is CASSESGRGLIQPQHF.